These 26 T cell receptor beta chains share one sample of origin, sequenced in a study of blood T cell repertoires in COVID-19 (dated by TCRdb to the early 2020s). Libraries were constructed by the immunoSEQ multiplex PCR assay. Sourced from immuneACCESS, this table was stored by TCRdb with only in-frame sequences that have V and J called. A share of the clones is absent; for the studies checked, an unresolved V gene accounts for under half, and the remainder has no known explanation. In all, the sample holds about 280,000 clones, and around 87% of those were seen once. The ten most abundant clones make up approximately 2.2% of the sample. Sequencing was performed on peripheral blood. These receptors came from a woman aged 25 to 45 who had recovered from COVID-19.

The CDR3 region has the DNA TGTGCCAGCAGTTTTGCCCGAGGACAGGGTGAGCAGTACTTC. Translated: CASSFARGQGEQYF. The chain recombines TRBV27 with TRBJ2-7, with 8 nucleotides matching TRBD1. V dropped 3 bases and J dropped 7; count of bases not matched to a gene: 8. Germline V gene lookup returns CDR1 MNHEY and CDR2 SMNVEV (reference sequence). The CDR3 is 14 amino acids.

This clone turned up a few times. CDR3 residues: CASSLGLHYEQYF. CDR3 bases: TGTGCCAGCAGTCTGGGACTTCACTACGAGCAGTACTTC. This chain joins TRBV2 and TRBJ2-7; a weak D match, TRBD2 (6 bases). Trimming pared 5 bases from V and 3 bases from J, leaving 11 bases between. The CDR3 runs to 13 residues. CDR1 SNHLY and CDR2 FYNNEI come from the germline V gene.

In its sample, this clone was seen once. V is TRBV21-1 and J is TRBJ1-2; no check of the table's D call, TRBD1, against the DNA was made. TRBV21-1 is a pseudogene. The CDR3 has 15 amino acids. CDR3 loop: CASSPPGQGARGYTF. Here the CDR3 DNA reads TGTGCCAGCAGCCCACCGGGACAGGGGGCGCGAGGCTACACCTTC.

The chain recombines TRBV10-3 with TRBJ1-1; 10 bases are a match to TRBD1. Germline V lookup: CDR1 ENHRY, CDR2 SYGVKD. With 3 bases clipped from V and 4 bases from J, the junction kept 2 bases outside the gene matches. The CDR3 has 14 residues. CDR3 sequence reads: CAISERTGGTEAFF. CDR3 nucleotide sequence: TGTGCCATCAGTGAACGGACAGGGGGCACTGAAGCTTTCTTT.

The chain carries TRBV19 and TRBJ1-1; D is perhaps TRBD1 (6 bases). Per the germline V gene, CDR1 is LNHDA and CDR2 is SQIVND (reference sequence). Trimming took off 3 bases at V and 8 bases at J, with 13 bases between the two ends. The CDR3 is made up of 13 amino acids. This CDR3 reads CASSISGEGEAFF. The CDR3 region has the DNA TGTGCCAGTAGTATTTCAGGGGAGGGCGAAGCTTTCTTT.

The rearrangement links TRBV28 to TRBJ1-5, with a possible D match to TRBD1 (5 bases). V lost 3 bases and J 7 bases, leaving 13 bases between the germline ends. This CDR3 has 14 residues. In germline, CDR1 is MDHEN, CDR2 SYDVKM. For the CDR3, the DNA is TGTGCCAGCAGTTTTGTTAGGGGTGACCAGCCCCAGCATTTT. Translation gives CASSFVRGDQPQHF.

The chain couples TRBV4-1 to TRBJ2-1, with a weak D call TRBD1 (6 bases). This CDR3 has 13 residues. Trimming took 3 bases from V and 4 from J, leaving 7 bases between them. Germline-derived CDR1 and CDR2 are MGHRA and YSYEKL. The DNA for the CDR3 is TGCGCCAGCAGCCAGGGACAATACAATGAGCAGTTCTTC. It translates to CASSQGQYNEQFF.

This clone was seen just once. The genes are TRBV27 and TRBJ2-1; the match to TRBD2 covers 9 bases. The J segment lost 4 bases and the V segment lost 8 bases, leaving 6 bases of the junction unmatched. CDR3 length: 14 amino acids. Per germline, CDR1 MNHEY and CDR2 SMNVEV (reference sequence). CDR3 loop: CASRGLAPYNEQFF. CDR3 DNA: TGTGCCAGCCGGGGACTAGCTCCATACAATGAGCAGTTCTTC.

The chain combines TRBV6-5 with TRBJ1-5; no firm D call. CDR3 length: 15 residues. Trimming stripped 4 bases from V and 4 bases from J, with 14 bases between. Germline CDR1 MNHEY, CDR2 SVGAGI. Written as DNA, the CDR3 is TGTGCCAGCAGTTTAACAGACCACCCTAATCAGCCCCAGCATTTT. Protein: CASSLTDHPNQPQHF.

The CDR3 DNA follows: TGTGCCAGCAGCTTAACAGGACTAGCGGATATCTACAATGAGCAGTTCTTC. The encoded protein is CASSLTGLADIYNEQFF. V gene TRBV11-2 combines with J gene TRBJ2-1; 10 bases agree with TRBD2. Germline trimming cut 2 bases from V and 3 bases from J; bases unmatched to any gene: 7. The germline V gene has CDR1 SGHAT and CDR2 FQNNGV. This CDR3 is 17 amino acids long.

The genes are TRBV6-5 and TRBJ1-5; TRBD1 is a possible D gene (5 bases). Trimming removed 6 bases from V and 0 bases from J, with 9 bases in between. CDR3 size: 14 residues. The V gene's germline CDR1 is MNHEY and CDR2 SVGAGI. Here the CDR3 reads CASSGGASNQPQHF. CDR3 bases: TGTGCCAGCAGCGGGGGAGCTAGCAATCAGCCCCAGCATTTT.

The DNA for the CDR3 is TGTGCCATCAGTGATCGTCGGGGTGAGGGCAATCAGCCCCAGCATTTT. Protein product: CAISDRRGEGNQPQHF. This chain connects TRBV10-3 to TRBJ1-5; D not certain. CDR1 and CDR2 from the germline V gene are ENHRY and SYGVKD. Trimming stripped 3 bases from V and 2 bases from J, with 14 bases between. The CDR3 extends over 16 amino acids.

V usage is TRBV24-1 and J usage is TRBJ1-4; TRBD1 might be the D (5 bases). The CDR3 spans 14 residues. Trimming took 1 base from V and 7 from J, leaving 9 bases between them. Germline CDR1 and CDR2: KGHDR and SFDVKD. CDR3 coding DNA: TGTGCCACCAGTGATTTTAGGGGAGGTGAAAAACTGTTTTTT. Protein product: CATSDFRGGEKLFF.

This chain links TRBV28 with TRBJ2-7, with unresolved D. The CDR3 runs 16 residues. Deletions cut 6 bases from V and 2 bases from J, with 20 bases between. Germline V gene lookup returns CDR1 MDHEN and CDR2 SYDVKM. CDR3 amino acids: CASSPPRLTNAYEQYF. In nucleotides, the CDR3 is TGTGCCAGCAGCCCACCCCGACTTACGAATGCCTACGAGCAGTACTTC.

The chain links TRBV11-2 to TRBJ2-3; 8 nucleotides line up with TRBD2. This CDR3 is built from 14 residues. V was pared by 8 bases and J by 3 bases, with 7 bases of the junction left unmatched. Germline loops: CDR1 SGHAT, CDR2 FQNNGV. Written as DNA, the CDR3 is TGTGCCAGCCGGTCCAGCGGGGGAACAGATACGCAGTATTTT. It codes for CASRSSGGTDTQYF.

In the case of this clone: This clone may be a read error of a much larger clone one base away. The V gene is TRBV4-2, the J gene TRBJ2-5; 7 bases align to TRBD2. The V gene end was trimmed by 1 base and the J gene end by 5 bases; junction bases not matched to a gene: 10. The germline gives CDR1 LGHNA, CDR2 YNFKEQ. The CDR3 sequence is 16 residues long. CDR3 region: CASSQVAGVGRETQYF. In DNA form, the CDR3 reads TGTGCCAGCAGCCAAGTGGCGGGGGTGGGTAGGGAGACCCAGTACTTC.

The chain uses TRBV9 and TRBJ2-1; 9 bases line up with TRBD2. The CDR3 covers 15 residues. Germline trimming cut 4 bases from V and 2 bases from J; bases unmatched to any gene: 4. Germline loops: CDR1 SGDLS, CDR2 YYNGEE. DNA for the CDR3: TGTGCCAGCAGCCTCGGCGGGAGGGCCTACAATGAGCAGTTCTTC. It translates to CASSLGGRAYNEQFF.

The V and J genes are TRBV5-4 and TRBJ2-3; 8 nucleotides line up with TRBD2. The CDR3 has 16 amino acids. V was pared by 0 bases and J by 1 base, with 4 bases of the junction left unmatched. Germline lookup yields CDR1 SGHNT and CDR2 YYREEE (reference sequence). The CDR3 DNA reads TGTGCCAGCAGCTTGGCTGGGACTAGGGGCACAGATACGCAGTATTTT. Translating gives CASSLAGTRGTDTQYF.

The CDR3 nucleotides read TGTGCCAGCAGCCCCCACCGGGACAGCTCCTACGAGCAGTACTTC. Translated, it gives CASSPHRDSSYEQYF. The chain recombines TRBV7-8 with TRBJ2-7, with 7 bases aligning to TRBD1. V gave up 5 bases and J gave up 0 bases; unmatched junction bases: 7. The germline V gene encodes CDR1 SGHVS and CDR2 FQNEAQ. The CDR3 covers 15 residues.

This chain connects TRBV27 to TRBJ2-2; D possibly corresponds to TRBD2 (6 bases). Trimming removed 0 bases at V and 4 bases at J, with 12 bases between. This CDR3 contains 16 residues. Germline assignment: CDR1 MNHEY and CDR2 SMNVEV (reference sequence). The CDR3 sequence: CASSLSRGLGTGELFF. The CDR3 region has the DNA TGTGCCAGCAGTTTATCGCGGGGCCTGGGCACCGGGGAGCTGTTTTTT.

The V and J genes are TRBV7-9 and TRBJ2-5; 10 nucleotides agree with TRBD2. Trimming at V came to 8 bases and at J to 3 bases, leaving 3 bases not matched to a gene. Germline V CDR1 and CDR2: SEHNR, FQNEAQ (reference sequence). The CDR3 runs 13 residues. The CDR3 region is CASLLAGEETQYF. CDR3 DNA: TGTGCCAGCCTGCTAGCGGGAGAAGAGACCCAGTACTTC.

The chain couples TRBV7-9 to TRBJ2-7; 11 nucleotides match TRBD2. The V gene end was trimmed by 4 bases and the J gene end by 7 bases; junction bases not matched to a gene: 9. This CDR3 has 15 amino acids. Germline loops: CDR1 SEHNR, CDR2 FQNEAQ (reference sequence). Here the CDR3 reads CASSSLAGGPGEQYF. The CDR3 DNA is TGTGCCAGCAGCTCCTTAGCGGGAGGGCCCGGGGAGCAGTACTTC.

In nucleotides, the CDR3 is TGTGCCAGCAGCCTAGGGTCAGGGGGAGATACGCAGTATTTT. This gives the protein CASSLGSGGDTQYF. The chain has TRBV7-2 and TRBJ2-3, with 7 positions matching TRBD1. The CDR3 spans 14 residues. V shed 5 bases and J 5 bases; nucleotides not matched to a gene: 7. CDR1 is SGHTA, CDR2 FQGNSA, per germline.

The chain is built from TRBV6-1 and TRBJ2-3; 9 bases map to TRBD2. The ends lost 3 bases at V and 0 bases at J; junction bases unmatched: 4. Germline CDR1 reads MNHNS; CDR2 reads SASEGT. The length of the CDR3 is 16 residues. The DNA for the CDR3 is TGTGCCAGCAGTGAGTTGCGGGGGGGGAGCACAGATACGCAGTATTTT. It is translated as CASSELRGGSTDTQYF.

The rearrangement uses TRBV7-9 and TRBJ2-3, with 14 positions matching TRBD2. The CDR3 consists of 16 residues. Germline V lookup: CDR1 SEHNR, CDR2 FQNEAQ (reference sequence). J lost 6 bases, V lost 5 bases, and 7 bases had no gene match. DNA of the CDR3: TGTGCCAGCAGCCTAAGACTAGCGGGGGGGATGGATACGCAGTATTTT. Translated, it gives CASSLRLAGGMDTQYF.

This chain joins TRBV2 and TRBJ2-7; D not certain. Trimming removed 3 bases at V and 3 bases at J, with 9 bases between. This CDR3 is 13 amino acids long. Germline V gives CDR1 SNHLY, CDR2 FYNNEI. This CDR3 is CASSDRLLYEQYF. CDR3 nucleotides: TGTGCCAGCAGTGATCGACTTCTCTACGAGCAGTACTTC.